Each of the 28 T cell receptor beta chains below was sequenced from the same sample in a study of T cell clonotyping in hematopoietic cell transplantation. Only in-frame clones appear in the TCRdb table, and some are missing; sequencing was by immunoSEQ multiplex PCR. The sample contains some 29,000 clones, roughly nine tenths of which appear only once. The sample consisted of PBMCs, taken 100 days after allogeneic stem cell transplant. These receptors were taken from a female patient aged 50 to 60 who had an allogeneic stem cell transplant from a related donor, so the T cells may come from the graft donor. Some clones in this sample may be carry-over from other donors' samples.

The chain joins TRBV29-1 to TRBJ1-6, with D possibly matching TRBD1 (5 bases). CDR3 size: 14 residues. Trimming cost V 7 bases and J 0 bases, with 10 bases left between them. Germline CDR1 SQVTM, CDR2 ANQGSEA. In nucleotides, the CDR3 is TGCAGCGCTGGGGGTAGCTCCTATAATTCACCCCTCCACTTT. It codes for CSAGGSSYNSPLHF.

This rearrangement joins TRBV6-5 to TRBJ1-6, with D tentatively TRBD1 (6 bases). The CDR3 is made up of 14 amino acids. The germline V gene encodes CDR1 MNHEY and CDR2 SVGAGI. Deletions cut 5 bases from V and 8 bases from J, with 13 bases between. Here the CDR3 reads CASSPSGGDSPLHF. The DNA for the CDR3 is TGTGCCAGCAGTCCCTCGGGGGGCGATTCACCCCTCCACTTT.

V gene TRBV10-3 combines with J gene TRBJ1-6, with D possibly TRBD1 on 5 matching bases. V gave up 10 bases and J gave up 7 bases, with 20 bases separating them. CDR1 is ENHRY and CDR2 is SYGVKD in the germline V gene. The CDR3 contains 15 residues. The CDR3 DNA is TGTGCCACCACAGCGGGGGTTGGGGGGAATTCACCCCTCCACTTT. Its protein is CATTAGVGGNSPLHF.

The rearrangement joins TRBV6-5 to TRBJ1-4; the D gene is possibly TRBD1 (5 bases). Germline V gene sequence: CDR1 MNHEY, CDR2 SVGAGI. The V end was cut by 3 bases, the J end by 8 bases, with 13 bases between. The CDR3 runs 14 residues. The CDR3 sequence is CASSYSDGAEKLFF. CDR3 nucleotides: TGTGCCAGCAGTTATTCCGACGGGGCCGAAAAACTGTTTTTT.

The DNA for the CDR3 is TGTGCCAGCAGCCCCCCTTCTAGAGCTAACTATGGCTACACCTTC. As protein: CASSPPSRANYGYTF. The J gene is TRBJ1-2, the V gene TRBV7-9; D gene uncertain. Germline V gene data show CDR1 as SEHNR and CDR2 as FQNEAQ (reference sequence). Trimming left V 5 bases short and J 0 bases short, with 13 bases between. CDR3 length: 15 amino acids.

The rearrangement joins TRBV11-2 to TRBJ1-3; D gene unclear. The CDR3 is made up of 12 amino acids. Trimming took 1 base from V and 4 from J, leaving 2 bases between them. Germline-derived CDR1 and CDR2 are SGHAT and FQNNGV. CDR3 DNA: TGTGCCAGCAGCTTAGCCGGAAACACCATATATTTT. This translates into CASSLAGNTIYF.

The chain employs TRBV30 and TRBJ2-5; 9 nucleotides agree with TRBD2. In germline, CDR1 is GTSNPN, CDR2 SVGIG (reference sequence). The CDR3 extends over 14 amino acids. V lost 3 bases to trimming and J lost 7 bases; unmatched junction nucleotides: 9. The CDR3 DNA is TGTGCCTGGAGCCTAGCGGGGCTATCCGGGACCCAGTACTTC. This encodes CAWSLAGLSGTQYF.

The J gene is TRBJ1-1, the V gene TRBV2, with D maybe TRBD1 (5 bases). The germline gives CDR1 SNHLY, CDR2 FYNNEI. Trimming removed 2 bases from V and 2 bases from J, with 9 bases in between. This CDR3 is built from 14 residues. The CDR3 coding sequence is TGTGCCAGCAGTGAACAGGGCTTTAACACTGAAGCTTTCTTT. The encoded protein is CASSEQGFNTEAFF.

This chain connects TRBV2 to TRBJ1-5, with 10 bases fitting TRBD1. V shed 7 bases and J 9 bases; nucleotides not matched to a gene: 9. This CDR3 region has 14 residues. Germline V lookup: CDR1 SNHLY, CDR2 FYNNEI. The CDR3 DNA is TGTGCCAGCAAGCCCGGGGACAGGGGAGGGCCCCAGCATTTT. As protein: CASKPGDRGGPQHF.

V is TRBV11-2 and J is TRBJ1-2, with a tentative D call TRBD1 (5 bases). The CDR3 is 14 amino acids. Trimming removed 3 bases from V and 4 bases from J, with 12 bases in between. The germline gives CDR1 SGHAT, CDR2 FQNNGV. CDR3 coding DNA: TGTGCCAGCAGCTTGTCCGGGACTATCTATGGCTACACCTTC. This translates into CASSLSGTIYGYTF.

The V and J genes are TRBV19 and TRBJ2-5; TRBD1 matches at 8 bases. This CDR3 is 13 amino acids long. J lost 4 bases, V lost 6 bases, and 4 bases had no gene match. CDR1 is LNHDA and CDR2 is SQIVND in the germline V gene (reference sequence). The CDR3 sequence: CASSTQGAETQYF. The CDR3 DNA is TGTGCCAGTAGCACTCAGGGGGCAGAGACCCAGTACTTC. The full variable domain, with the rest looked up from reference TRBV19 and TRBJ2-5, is DGGITQSPKYLFRKEGQNVTLSCEQNLNHDAMYWYRQDPGQGLRLIYYSQIVNDFQKGDIAEGYSVSREKKESFPLTVTSAQKNPTAFYLCASSTQGAETQYFGPGTRLLVL.

The CDR3 loop reads CASSDKIQGATGELFF. CDR3 nucleotide sequence: TGTGCCAGCAGCGATAAAATACAGGGGGCAACAGGGGAGCTGTTTTTT. The chain recombines TRBV7-7 with TRBJ2-2; 9 bases agree with TRBD1. There are 16 residues in the CDR3. Germline lookup yields CDR1 SSHAT and CDR2 FNYEAQ (reference sequence). V lost 5 bases and J lost 8; bases outside the gene matches: 12.

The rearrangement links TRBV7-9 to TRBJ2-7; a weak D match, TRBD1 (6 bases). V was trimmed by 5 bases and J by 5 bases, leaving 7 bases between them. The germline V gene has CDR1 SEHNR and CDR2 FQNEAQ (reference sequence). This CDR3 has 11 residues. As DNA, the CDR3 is TGTGCCAGCAGCGGGGGCCACGAGCAGTACTTC. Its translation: CASSGGHEQYF.

The CDR3 DNA follows: TGTGCCAGCAGCGTCCTAGCGGGGCGGTCCTACGAGCAGTACTTC. It yields the protein CASSVLAGRSYEQYF. The genes are TRBV21-1 and TRBJ2-7; the table's D call of TRBD2 was not tested on the DNA. TRBV21-1 is shown as a pseudogene. The CDR3 runs 15 residues.

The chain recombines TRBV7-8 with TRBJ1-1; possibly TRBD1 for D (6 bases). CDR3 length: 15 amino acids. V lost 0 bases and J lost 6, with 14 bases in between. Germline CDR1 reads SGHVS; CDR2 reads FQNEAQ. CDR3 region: CASSLAGNQGPEAFF. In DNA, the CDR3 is TGTGCCAGCAGCTTAGCCGGGAACCAGGGGCCTGAAGCTTTCTTT.

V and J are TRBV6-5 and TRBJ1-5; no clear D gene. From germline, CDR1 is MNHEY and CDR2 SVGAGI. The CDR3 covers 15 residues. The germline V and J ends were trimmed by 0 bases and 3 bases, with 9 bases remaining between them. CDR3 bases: TGTGCCAGCAGTTACTCAGGGTCCTCCAATCAGCCCCAGCATTTT. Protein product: CASSYSGSSNQPQHF.

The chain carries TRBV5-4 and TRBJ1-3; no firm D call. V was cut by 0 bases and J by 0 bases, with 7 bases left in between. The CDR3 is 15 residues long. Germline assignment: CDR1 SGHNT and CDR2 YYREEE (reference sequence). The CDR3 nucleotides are TGTGCCAGCAGCTTGGGGGGTGCCTCTGGAAACACCATATATTTT. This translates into CASSLGGASGNTIYF.

DNA for the CDR3: TGCGCCAGCAGCTTTGGACAGGAGGATGGCTACACCTTC. Translating gives CASSFGQEDGYTF. V gene TRBV5-1 combines with J gene TRBJ1-2; 7 nucleotides align to TRBD1. Per the germline V gene, CDR1 is SGHRS and CDR2 is YFSETQ. J was trimmed by 6 bases and V by 2 bases; bases with no gene match: 4. The CDR3 is 13 residues long.

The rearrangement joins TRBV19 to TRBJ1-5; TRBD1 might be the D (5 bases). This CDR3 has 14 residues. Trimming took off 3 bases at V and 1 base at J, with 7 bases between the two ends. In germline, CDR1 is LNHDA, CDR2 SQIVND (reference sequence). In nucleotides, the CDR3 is TGTGCCAGTAGTATCCGGGACAGCAATCAGCCCCAGCATTTT. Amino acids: CASSIRDSNQPQHF.

The CDR3 is CASSLIPSPGQDEQYF. As DNA, the CDR3 is TGTGCCAGCAGCTTGATTCCTTCGCCGGGACAGGACGAGCAGTACTTC. The gene calls are TRBV13 and TRBJ2-7; 8 nucleotides line up with TRBD1. V dropped 3 bases and J dropped 5; count of bases not matched to a gene: 12. The CDR3 extends over 16 amino acids. CDR1 PRHDT and CDR2 FYEKMQ come from the germline V gene (reference sequence).

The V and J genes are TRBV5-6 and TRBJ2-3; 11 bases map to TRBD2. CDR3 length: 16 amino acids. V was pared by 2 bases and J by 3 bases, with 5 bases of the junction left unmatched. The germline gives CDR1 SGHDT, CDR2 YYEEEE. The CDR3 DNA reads TGTGCCAGCAGCTTCATAGCGGGGGGGCGAACAGATACGCAGTATTTT. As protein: CASSFIAGGRTDTQYF.

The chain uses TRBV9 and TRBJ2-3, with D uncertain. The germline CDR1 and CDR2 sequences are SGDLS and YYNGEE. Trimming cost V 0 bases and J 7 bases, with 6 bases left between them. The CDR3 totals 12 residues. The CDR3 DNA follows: TGTGCCAGCAGCGTAGAGGGTTATACGCAGTATTTT. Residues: CASSVEGYTQYF. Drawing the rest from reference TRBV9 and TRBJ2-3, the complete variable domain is DSGVTQTPKHLITATGQRVTLRCSPRSGDLSVYWYQQSLDQGLQFLIQYYNGEERAKGNILERFSAQQFPDLHSELNLSSLELGDSALYFCASSVEGYTQYFGPGTRLTVL.

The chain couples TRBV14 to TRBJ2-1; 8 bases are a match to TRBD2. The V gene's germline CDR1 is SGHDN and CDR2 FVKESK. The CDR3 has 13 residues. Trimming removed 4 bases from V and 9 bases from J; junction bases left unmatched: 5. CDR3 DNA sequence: TGTGCCAGCAGCCCCGGGACTAGTGGTGAGCAGTTCTTC. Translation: CASSPGTSGEQFF.

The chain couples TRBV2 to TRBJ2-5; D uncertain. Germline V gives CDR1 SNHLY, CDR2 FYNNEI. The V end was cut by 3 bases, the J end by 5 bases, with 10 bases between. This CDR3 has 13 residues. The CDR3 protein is CASSDSTWETQYF. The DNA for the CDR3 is TGTGCCAGCAGTGATTCCACCTGGGAGACCCAGTACTTC.

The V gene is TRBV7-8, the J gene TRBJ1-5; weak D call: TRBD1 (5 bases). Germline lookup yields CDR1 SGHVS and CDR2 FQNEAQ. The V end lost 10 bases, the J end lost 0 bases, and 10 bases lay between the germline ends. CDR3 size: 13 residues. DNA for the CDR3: TGTGCCACCGGAGGGGATAGCAATCAGCCCCAGCATTTT. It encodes CATGGDSNQPQHF.

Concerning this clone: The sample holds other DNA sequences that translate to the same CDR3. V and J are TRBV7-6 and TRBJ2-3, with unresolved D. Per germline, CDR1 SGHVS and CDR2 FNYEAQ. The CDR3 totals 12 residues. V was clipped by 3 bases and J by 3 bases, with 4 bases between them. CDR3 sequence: CASSLATDTQYF. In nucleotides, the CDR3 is TGTGCCAGCAGCTTGGCGACAGATACGCAGTATTTT. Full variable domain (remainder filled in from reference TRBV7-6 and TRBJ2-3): GAGVSQSPRYKVTKRGQDVALRCDPISGHVSLYWYRQALGQGPEFLTYFNYEAQQDKSGLPNDRFSAERPEGSISTLTIQRTEQRDSAMYRCASSLATDTQYFGPGTRLTVL.

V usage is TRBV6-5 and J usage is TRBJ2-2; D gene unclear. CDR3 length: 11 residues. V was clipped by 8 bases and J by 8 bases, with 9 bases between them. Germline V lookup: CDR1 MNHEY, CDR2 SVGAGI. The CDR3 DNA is TGTGCCAGCGGCGAGGCGGGGGAGCTGTTTTTT. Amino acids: CASGEAGELFF.

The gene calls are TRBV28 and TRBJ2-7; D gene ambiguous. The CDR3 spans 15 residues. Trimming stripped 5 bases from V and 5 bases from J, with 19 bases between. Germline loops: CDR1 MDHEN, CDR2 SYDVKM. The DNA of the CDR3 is TGTGCCAGCAGTGGGTCTGTCAAGTCAGGCCACGAGCAGTACTTC. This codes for CASSGSVKSGHEQYF.